The TCR beta chain described here comes from a study of vaccination effects on CD4 cells after COVID-19. Notes on the study in general: Cross-reaction with common cold coronaviruses was seen in only 1 of 255 vaccine-induced clones from healthy vaccinees. Early post-infection timepoints were absent, and convalescent patients were few. Marked contraction was observed in infection-induced and vaccine-induced clones late after vaccination.

Remarks on this clone: What it recognizes is unknown.

V was cut by 4 bases and J by 5 bases, with 8 bases left in between. Germline-derived CDR1 and CDR2 are LNHNV and YYDKDF (reference sequence). CDR3 length equals 13 residues. With the ViraFEST assay, the study expanded antigen-specific CD4+ T cells using viral peptide pools, then sequenced them. Upon completion of about 10 days in culture, CD4+ T cells were isolated. Negative nucleocapsid antibody tests before and after vaccination confirmed no previous SARS-CoV-2 infection. IL-2 medium took the place of half the medium on both days 3 and 7. Measured with immunoSEQ multiplex PCR; TCRdb has only the in-frame clones, and not every one. The sample has 60,000 to 65,000 clones, about 71% seen once.

The clonotype originates from a human donor who received a COVID-19 vaccine. The chain combines TRBV15 with TRBJ2-2; possible D gene TRBD1, 5 bases. The specimen comprised CD4+ T cells from PBMCs cultured with HCoV-OC43 spike peptides, sampled before COVID-19 vaccination. Subset meaning: HCoV-OC43 spike overlapping peptide pool stimulation. The CDR3 DNA reads TGTGCCACCAGCACCAAGGGGACCGGGGAGCTGTTTTTT. Amino acid sequence: CATSTKGTGELFF.